The rows below give T cell receptor beta chains drawn from one sample of a study of cytomegalovirus exposure and HLA in healthy donors. Assay used: immunoSEQ multiplex PCR; TCRdb lists only in-frame clones, some missing. In the table there are about 160,000 clones, roughly 80% of which are singletons. Sequenced input: PBMCs. All receptors come from a woman aged 45-65 years in good health and CMV-seronegative. The CDR3 runs from the conserved cysteine through the conserved F or W.

v_call	j_call	cdr3_aa
TRBV7-9	.	CASSLVSSSYEQYF
TRBV20-1	TRBJ1-2	CSAPTGKGYTF
TRBV2	TRBJ1-2	CASSVPRDRGHPGLDGYTF
TRBV18	TRBJ2-2	CASSPPQGPTGELFF
TRBV27	TRBJ2-2	CASNSRRLTNTGELFF
TRBV11-2	TRBJ2-7	CASSPGLAASYEQYF
TRBV4-3	TRBJ1-6	CASSQDWQSADSPLHF
TRBV4-3	TRBJ2-1	CASSQDPSGGADEQFF
TRBV7-2	TRBJ2-3	CASSYLAGVPDTQYF
TRBV27	TRBJ2-7	CASSFRLAVNYEQYF
TRBV28	TRBJ2-5	CASSRGDRGTETQYF
TRBV7-9	TRBJ1-1	CASSPQGNTEAFF
TRBV19	TRBJ1-2	CATSRISQANYGYTF
TRBV7-9	TRBJ1-1	CASSPTPDRGGTEAFF
TRBV28	TRBJ1-5	CASSPSKDRRQPQHF
TRBV28	TRBJ1-1	CASSLGLGQSEAFF
TRBV25-1	TRBJ2-5	CASSESTSGPLQETQYF
TRBV6-4	TRBJ2-1	CASSLASGGYNEQFF
TRBV20-1	TRBJ2-5	CSARGPVDQYF
TRBV7-9	TRBJ2-3	CASIDRDRKYF
TRBV7-2	TRBJ2-1	CASSFSQWGGSLSNEQFF
TRBV27	TRBJ1-5	CASSASSRVVSNQPQHF
TRBV6-6	TRBJ1-1	CASIEGHTEAFF
TRBV4-3	TRBJ1-6	CASSQDRAGNRGLSPLHF
TRBV6-6	TRBJ1-2	CASLSWDRGSYGYTF
TRBV5-1	TRBJ1-3	CASSSRSGSGNTIYF
TRBV6-5	TRBJ1-2	CASSSRRGYTF
TRBV9	TRBJ1-2	CASSVETSPYGYTF
TRBV7-9	TRBJ1-4	CASSYSGTDDEKLFF
TRBV9	TRBJ1-2	CASSVGTGDRYGYTF
TRBV27	TRBJ2-3	CASSLLLTGVTDTQYF
TRBV5-6	TRBJ2-5	CASSFLGTQYF
TRBV28	TRBJ1-2	CASSDRDRAPGYTF
TRBV9	TRBJ1-3	CASSLGGGPGNTIYF
TRBV9	TRBJ1-2	CASSPGTATGYTF
TRBV11-2	TRBJ1-4	CASSFGQGGDEKLFF
TRBV5-6	TRBJ1-2	CASSPGQGTGYTF